This T cell receptor beta chain was found in a study of cytomegalovirus exposure and HLA in healthy donors. Study findings and constraints: Researchers reported in a later analysis that a missense DCLRE1C variant was tied to TCR beta V- and J-gene trimming. Later analysis placed DRB1 highest and HLA-C lowest in TCR association rates, which differed by HLA locus.

The germline gives CDR1 MDHEN, CDR2 SYDVKM. Trimming removed 2 bases from V and 5 bases from J, with 12 bases in between. This CDR3 is built from 15 residues. Points on this clone: Its target is unknown.

In the PCR, 60 Vbeta and 13 Jbeta primers were used. Data came from immunoSEQ multiplex PCR; TCRdb stores just in-frame clones and leaves some out. The sample contains roughly 100,000 clones, roughly four fifths of which appear only once. The receptor's source is a male donor in good health and CMV-seropositive. Material: PBMCs. The chain has TRBV28 and TRBJ1-4; D unresolved. CDR3 DNA: TGTGCCAGCAGTTTAGAAGCGTTAGTAAATGAAAAACTGTTTTTT. Translating gives CASSLEALVNEKLFF.